Listed below are T cell receptor beta chains from one sample, sequenced in a study of graft-versus-host responses after intestinal transplantation. Only in-frame clones appear in the TCRdb table, and some are missing; sequencing was by immunoSEQ multiplex PCR. The data contain some 96,000 clones, over 75% of them singletons. The material sequenced was PBMCs, taken around 68 weeks after intestinal transplant. The receptors here all came from a human patient who received an intestinal transplant, so some T cells may come from the graft donor. The CDR3 runs from the conserved cysteine through the conserved F or W. D genes are given only for firm matches. Rows give clone size only sometimes, using once, few, many, or a class for an expanded clone.

len,d_gene,abundance,v_gene,j_gene,CDR3nt,CDR3aa
14,NA,NA,TRBV5-1,TRBJ2-7,TGCGCCAGCAGCCCGGGAGCCAGCCGCTACGAGCAGTACTTC,CASSPGASRYEQYF
15,NA,NA,TRBV7-7,TRBJ2-1,TGTGCTAGCAGTCCAACCCCGAGCTCCTACAATGAGCGGTTCTTC,CASSPTPSSYNERFF
22,TRBD2,NA,TRBV19,TRBJ2-3,TGTGCCAGTACTTCCGGGACTAGCGAGTTTTGGGCCGAGAAAACTAGCACAGATACGCAGTATTTT,CASTSGTSEFWAEKTSTDTQYF
14,TRBD1,NA,TRBV9,TRBJ2-7,TGTGCCAGCAGCCCTCGGACAGGGCCCGGAGAGCAGTACTTC,CASSPRTGPGEQYF
14,NA,NA,TRBV6-6,TRBJ1-5,TGTGCCAGCAGTTACTCGGCAGCAAATCAGCCCCAGCATTTT,CASSYSAANQPQHF
13,NA,NA,TRBV5-4,TRBJ1-2,TGTGCCAGCAGCTTGGATGGGAACTATGGCTACACCTTC,CASSLDGNYGYTF
16,TRBD2,NA,TRBV12-5,TRBJ2-7,TGTGCTAGTGCGGTCATTCCGGGGGGGTATACCTACGAGCAGTACTTC,CASAVIPGGYTYEQYF
14,TRBD2,few,TRBV6-4,TRBJ2-7,TGTGCCAGCAGCCCCGGGACTAGCTTCTACGAGCAGTACTTC,CASSPGTSFYEQYF
15,NA,NA,TRBV6-6,TRBJ2-7,TGTGCCAGCAGTTCCGGAGGGGGGGCCTTTACCGAGCAGTACTTC,CASSSGGGAFTEQYF
15,TRBD1,NA,TRBV11-2,TRBJ2-5,TGTGCCAGCAGCCAGGGACAGGGGGCTCGCGAGACCCAGTACTTC,CASSQGQGARETQYF
14,NA,once,TRBV11-2,TRBJ2-3,TGTGCCAGCAGCCCCGGGACTTACACAGATACGCAGTATTTT,CASSPGTYTDTQYF
15,NA,once,TRBV7-9,TRBJ2-1,TGTGCCAGCAGCCCCCCGGCGCGGGCCTACAATGAGCAGTTCTTC,CASSPPARAYNEQFF
17,TRBD2,NA,TRBV29-1,TRBJ2-7,TGCAGCGTTGAAGATCCCAGCGGGGGGGGGCCCCTCTACGAGCAGTACTTC,CSVEDPSGGGPLYEQYF
14,NA,NA,TRBV11-2,TRBJ2-1,TGTGCCAGCAGCCCCCGTCGGAGTTACAATGAGCAGTTCTTC,CASSPRRSYNEQFF
15,TRBD1,NA,TRBV10-3,TRBJ1-1,TGTGCCATCAGTGCCAGCGGACAGGGGAACACTGAAGCTTTCTTT,CAISASGQGNTEAFF
15,TRBD2,NA,TRBV7-7,TRBJ2-7,TGTGCTAGCAGCTTAGGGAGGGGCGCATCCTACGAGCAGTACTTC,CASSLGRGASYEQYF
14,NA,NA,TRBV11-2,TRBJ1-5,TGTGCCAGCAGCTTAGGGAGGGGCTCTCAGCCCCAGCATTTT,CASSLGRGSQPQHF
13,NA,NA,TRBV7-6,TRBJ1-1,TGTGCCAGCAGCGAGACTGGTAACACTGAAGCTTTCTTT,CASSETGNTEAFF
12,NA,NA,TRBV27,TRBJ2-1,TGTGCCAGCATACCTCCCCACAATGAGCAGTTCTTC,CASIPPHNEQFF
16,NA,NA,TRBV10-3,TRBJ2-7,TGTGCCATCAGTGGGGACCCCGAAGGACCTTCTTACGAGCAGTACTTC,CAISGDPEGPSYEQYF
15,TRBD2,NA,TRBV5-1,TRBJ2-1,TGCGCCAGCAGCTTGACTAGCGGGGGGTACAATGAGCAGTTCTTC,CASSLTSGGYNEQFF
15,NA,NA,TRBV6-5,TRBJ1-5,TGTGCCAGCAGTTACTCGGGAGGGGGGCATCAGCCCCAGCATTTT,CASSYSGGGHQPQHF
15,TRBD1,NA,TRBV6-5,TRBJ2-2,TGTGCCAGCAGCCTCAGGGGGCCCTTCACCGGGGAGCTGTTTTTT,CASSLRGPFTGELFF
15,NA,NA,TRBV27,TRBJ1-1,TGTGCCAGCAGCCCTCTTTGGAGGCTGAACACTGAAGCTTTCTTT,CASSPLWRLNTEAFF
15,TRBD1,NA,TRBV5-1,TRBJ2-7,TGCGCCAGCAGCCCCGGGGGGACAGGGGCTTACGAGCAGTACTTC,CASSPGGTGAYEQYF
18,TRBD2,NA,TRBV9,TRBJ2-6,TGTGCCAGCAGCGTAGGGATGGCGGGGGGACCTGGGGCCAACGTCCTGACTTTC,CASSVGMAGGPGANVLTF
19,NA,NA,TRBV9,TRBJ2-6,TGTGCCAGCAGCGAAAACCCCGCCCCGGTCGGGGCTGGGGCCAACGTCCTGACTTTC,CASSENPAPVGAGANVLTF
14,NA,NA,TRBV4-1,TRBJ1-1,TGCGCCAGCAGCCAAGAAAGGGCACTGACTGAAGCTTTCTTT,CASSQERALTEAFF
15,TRBD1,NA,TRBV10-3,TRBJ1-5,TGTGCCATCTCCACTACAGGGGCTAGCAATCAGCCCCAGCATTTT,CAISTTGASNQPQHF
12,NA,NA,TRBV6-6,TRBJ1-1,TGTGCCAGCAGGGATAACAGGGTAGAGGCTTTCTTT,CASRDNRVEAFF
15,TRBD1,NA,TRBV6-5,TRBJ1-1,TGTGCCAGCAGTTACTTTACAGGGGTGGGCACTGAAGCTTTCTTT,CASSYFTGVGTEAFF
14,NA,NA,TRBV10-3,TRBJ1-5,TGTGCCATCAGGGGGTCGAGCGGCAATCAGCCCCAGCATTTT,CAIRGSSGNQPQHF
15,NA,NA,TRBV29-1,TRBJ2-7,TGCAGCGTTGAAGATGGTCGGAGGGGGCAGTACGAGCAGTACTTC,CSVEDGRRGQYEQYF
13,NA,NA,TRBV11-2,TRBJ2-1,TGTGCCAGCAGCTTGGGCGGATACAATGAGCAGTTCTTC,CASSLGGYNEQFF
16,TRBD2,NA,TRBV10-1,TRBJ2-3,TGCGCCAGCAGTGCGCTCGGGGGGGCGGGCACAGATACGCAGTATTTT,CASSALGGAGTDTQYF
13,NA,NA,TRBV5-1,TRBJ2-7,TGCGCCAGCAGCTCCGGGACACCCAACGAGCAGTACTTC,CASSSGTPNEQYF
14,NA,NA,TRBV7-9,TRBJ1-2,TGTGCCAGCAGCTTAGTGGGCAGACCCTATGGCTACACCTTC,CASSLVGRPYGYTF